Following are 26 T cell receptor beta chains from one sample sequenced in a study of cytomegalovirus exposure and HLA in healthy donors. PCR amplification relied on 60 Vbeta primers (plus 13 Jbeta primers). Only in-frame clones appear in the TCRdb table, and some are missing; sequencing was by immunoSEQ multiplex PCR. The sample holds roughly 150,000 clones; approximately 78% are singletons and the top ten take more than 8%. The sequenced material came from PBMCs. Source of these receptors: a male donor in good health and CMV-seropositive.

This rearrangement joins TRBV5-1 to TRBJ2-1; 7 nucleotides align to TRBD2. V dropped 4 bases and J dropped 1; count of bases not matched to a gene: 11. The CDR3 is made up of 17 amino acids. The germline CDR1 and CDR2 sequences are SGHRS and YFSETQ. CDR3 in DNA: TGCGCCAGCAGCCCGTCTGGTCGGGGGGAGTCCTACAATGAGCAGTTCTTC. Translation gives CASSPSGRGESYNEQFF.

In its sample, this clone was seen once. An end of the junction differs from the germline gene, which may be a read error. This rearrangement joins TRBV13 to TRBJ2-6; 10 bases fit TRBD1. Germline CDR1 PRHDT, CDR2 FYEKMQ (reference sequence). The CDR3 is made up of 19 amino acids. CDR3 region: CASSRPSGTGVSGANGLTF. In DNA form, the CDR3 reads TGTGCCAGCAGCCGTCCCTCTGGGACAGGGGTCTCTGGGGCCAACGGCCTGACTTTC.

The chain employs TRBV6-5 and TRBJ1-2, with 7 positions matching TRBD1. The CDR3 is 14 residues long. J was trimmed by 7 bases and V by 2 bases; bases with no gene match: 7. Germline loops: CDR1 MNHEY, CDR2 SVGAGI. CDR3 in amino acids: CASSYGTESGGYTF. DNA for the CDR3: TGTGCCAGCAGTTACGGGACAGAAAGCGGTGGCTACACCTTC.

This chain uses TRBV5-4 with TRBJ1-5; a possible D gene is TRBD1 (6 bases). Germline loops: CDR1 SGHNT, CDR2 YYREEE (reference sequence). CDR3 length: 13 amino acids. V was cut by 3 bases and J by 5 bases, with 9 bases left in between. The CDR3: CASSSDSHQPQHF. CDR3 sequence (DNA): TGTGCCAGCAGCTCGGACAGTCATCAGCCCCAGCATTTT.

This chain uses TRBV29-1 with TRBJ1-1; a possible D gene is TRBD1 (5 bases). The CDR3 spans 14 residues. V lost 3 bases and J lost 4, with 15 bases in between. Germline CDR1 and CDR2: SQVTM and ANQGSEA. The CDR3 coding sequence is TGCAGCGTTGACAGGTCAGGGAGGTCCACTGAAGCTTTCTTT. It codes for CSVDRSGRSTEAFF.

The CDR3 here is CASSRQGRADTQYF. Written as DNA, the CDR3 is TGTGCCAGCAGTAGACAGGGTCGGGCAGATACGCAGTATTTT. The chain uses TRBV6-5 and TRBJ2-3, with 7 positions matching TRBD1. Germline V gene sequence: CDR1 MNHEY, CDR2 SVGAGI. V was clipped by 5 bases and J by 4 bases; unmatched bases: 6. The CDR3 contains 14 residues.

V gene TRBV27 combines with J gene TRBJ2-3; 7 nucleotides line up with TRBD2. This CDR3 is 16 amino acids long. Losses at the gene ends were 3 bases for V and 1 base for J; bases not matched to a gene: 7. Germline CDR1 is MNHEY and CDR2 is SMNVEV (reference sequence). CDR3 coding DNA: TGTGCCAGCAGTTTTCCAGGCGGGGGACGCACAGATACGCAGTATTTT. Translating it yields CASSFPGGGRTDTQYF.

The V call is TRBV10-1, the J call TRBJ2-7, with D possibly TRBD1 on 6 matching bases. CDR1 is WNHNN and CDR2 is SYGVQD in the germline V gene (reference sequence). Trimming pared 10 bases from V and 3 bases from J, leaving 16 bases between. This CDR3 contains 13 residues. This CDR3 reads CATAGTNNYEQYF. DNA for the CDR3: TGCGCCACCGCCGGGACAAATAACTACGAGCAGTACTTC.

This chain connects TRBV28 to TRBJ2-3, with D perhaps TRBD2 (5 bases). The V end lost 2 bases, the J end lost 1 base, and 7 bases lay between the germline ends. CDR1 and CDR2 (germline): MDHEN, SYDVKM. The CDR3 has 14 residues. CDR3 in DNA: TGTGCCAGCAGTTTAATCGGGGGCACAGATACGCAGTATTTT. This encodes CASSLIGGTDTQYF. The whole variable domain, filled in from reference TRBV28 and TRBJ2-3, reads DVKVTQSSRYLVKRTGEKVFLECVQDMDHENMFWYRQDPGLGLRLIYFSYDVKMKEKGDIPEGYSVSREKKERFSLILESASTNQTSMYLCASSLIGGTDTQYFGPGTRLTVL.

The sample holds one count of this clone. The rearrangement links TRBV2 to TRBJ2-3; TRBD2 matches at 7 bases. CDR3 size: 14 residues. The V gene end was trimmed by 8 bases and the J gene end by 10 bases; junction bases not matched to a gene: 15. Germline CDR1 and CDR2: SNHLY and FYNNEI. The CDR3 spells CASGPGLLYLAQYF. The CDR3 bases are TGTGCCAGCGGACCGGGACTACTCTACTTAGCGCAGTATTTT.

The chain is built from TRBV7-9 and TRBJ2-6; D is unresolved. Trimming removed 7 bases from V and 4 bases from J, with 14 bases in between. The CDR3 sequence is 15 residues long. CDR1 and CDR2 from the germline V gene are SEHNR and FQNEAQ (reference sequence). Here the CDR3 reads CASIPTGAGANVLTF. The DNA for the CDR3 is TGTGCCAGCATCCCCACGGGTGCCGGGGCCAACGTCCTGACTTTC.

V gene TRBV27 combines with J gene TRBJ2-7; D is perhaps TRBD2 (5 bases). V was trimmed by 5 bases and J by 3 bases, leaving 14 bases between them. This CDR3 comprises 14 residues. Germline V lookup: CDR1 MNHEY, CDR2 SMNVEV (reference sequence). CDR3 region: CASSQREGNYEQYF. The CDR3 DNA follows: TGTGCCAGCAGTCAGCGCGAGGGCAACTACGAGCAGTACTTC.

The genes are TRBV4-3 and TRBJ2-1; 11 nucleotides match TRBD2. Germline trimming cut 4 bases from V and 9 bases from J; bases unmatched to any gene: 11. In germline, CDR1 is LGHNA, CDR2 YSLEER. The CDR3 loop spans 16 amino acids. CDR3 coding DNA: TGCGCCAGCAGCCCGAGGGTAGCGGGGGGGCACAGTGAGCAGTTCTTC. Its protein is CASSPRVAGGHSEQFF.

V usage is TRBV5-1 and J usage is TRBJ2-1; the match to TRBD2 covers 9 bases. The CDR3 is 14 amino acids. V trimming: 6 bases; J trimming: 10 bases; junction bases outside the gene matches: 11. Germline V gives CDR1 SGHRS, CDR2 YFSETQ. CDR3 sequence (DNA): TGCGCCAGCATTATGGCGGGGGGGCCGGGAGAGCAGTTCTTC. This sequence encodes CASIMAGGPGEQFF. Full variable domain (missing parts from reference TRBV5-1 and TRBJ2-1): KAGVTQTPRYLIKTRGQQVTLSCSPISGHRSVSWYQQTPGQGLQFLFEYFSETQRNKGNFPGRFSGRQFSNSRSEMNVSTLELGDSALYLCASIMAGGPGEQFFGPGTRLTVL.

The chain joins TRBV4-3 to TRBJ2-7; TRBD2 agrees at 13 bases. Unmatched junction bases numbered 5, after V lost 0 bases and J lost 0 bases. The V gene's germline CDR1 is LGHNA and CDR2 YSLEER. The CDR3 contains 18 residues. CDR3 coding DNA: TGCGCCAGCAGCCAAGAGGGACTAGCGGGGACTATCTCCTACGAGCAGTACTTC. Encoded protein: CASSQEGLAGTISYEQYF.

V and J are TRBV5-4 and TRBJ1-1; D is perhaps TRBD1 (6 bases). The CDR3 is 17 amino acids. Between the trimmed V and J ends, which lost 4 bases and 5 bases, there was a span of 24 bases. Germline values: CDR1 SGHNT, CDR2 YYREEE (reference sequence). DNA for the CDR3: TGTGCCAGCAGCCCTCCCCGCGGCGCCGGGGGGCTTACTGAAGCTTTCTTT. It encodes CASSPPRGAGGLTEAFF.

This clone was found a few times. Here the CDR3 DNA reads TGTGCCAGCAGCCCACTCCGGAAGGGAGGGAACACTGAAGCTTTCTTT. Its protein product is CASSPLRKGGNTEAFF. The chain uses TRBV7-7 and TRBJ1-1; no clear D gene. Germline values: CDR1 SSHAT, CDR2 FNYEAQ (reference sequence). V gave up 5 bases and J gave up 1 base, with 17 bases separating them. This CDR3 is 16 amino acids long.

V is TRBV6-5 and J is TRBJ1-1; 10 nucleotides line up with TRBD1. This CDR3 is built from 13 residues. From germline, CDR1 is MNHEY and CDR2 SVGAGI. The V and J ends lost 6 bases and 4 bases, in that order; junction bases with no gene match: 2. The CDR3 DNA follows: TGTGCCAGCAGAGACAGGGGGCCCACTGAAGCTTTCTTT. Protein: CASRDRGPTEAFF.

The CDR3 reads CASRAGLPGELFF. The CDR3, as DNA: TGTGCCAGCAGAGCGGGTTTGCCCGGGGAGCTGTTTTTT. The chain is built from TRBV6-5 and TRBJ2-2, with a possible D match to TRBD2 (6 bases). With 6 bases removed from V and 6 bases from J, the gap between germline ends came to 11 bases. CDR1 is MNHEY and CDR2 is SVGAGI in the germline V gene. The CDR3 covers 13 residues.

This clone was seen once. The chain joins TRBV5-1 to TRBJ2-2; 9 bases agree with TRBD2. With V trimmed by 4 bases and J by 0 bases, 4 bases remained unmatched. CDR1 SGHRS and CDR2 YFSETQ come from the germline V gene. This CDR3 spans 16 amino acids. This chain's CDR3 is CASSIRTSANTGELFF. The CDR3 DNA is TGCGCCAGCAGCATAAGGACTAGCGCGAACACCGGGGAGCTGTTTTTT.

The gene calls are TRBV10-3 and TRBJ1-1; D gene unclear. Trimming removed 5 bases from V and 5 bases from J, with 9 bases in between. This CDR3 is 12 amino acids long. Germline loops: CDR1 ENHRY, CDR2 SYGVKD. Written as DNA, the CDR3 is TGTGCCATCAGTTTGACATCAACTGAAGCTTTCTTT. This encodes CAISLTSTEAFF.

The sample holds a few counts of this clone. The V gene is TRBV4-1, the J gene TRBJ2-3; possible D gene TRBD2, 5 bases. CDR1 and CDR2 from the germline V gene are MGHRA and YSYEKL. This CDR3 is built from 16 residues. The ends were cut back, 4 bases at V and 1 base at J, with 15 bases in the middle. For the CDR3, the DNA is TGCGCCAGCAGCCCACCGACTAACTCTCGCACAGATACGCAGTATTTT. It encodes CASSPPTNSRTDTQYF.

This clone has a handful of counts. The rearrangement joins TRBV4-3 to TRBJ1-4, with a possible D match to TRBD1 (6 bases). This CDR3 is 15 amino acids long. V was cut by 1 base and J by 7 bases, with 13 bases left in between. The germline CDR1 and CDR2 sequences are LGHNA and YSLEER. In DNA form, the CDR3 reads TGCGCCAGCAGCCAAGGGACAGTTAAAGCTGAAAAACTGTTTTTT. This sequence encodes CASSQGTVKAEKLFF.

This chain joins TRBV6-5 and TRBJ1-6, with a weak D call TRBD1 (5 bases). The germline CDR1 and CDR2 sequences are MNHEY and SVGAGI. CDR3 size: 15 residues. Trimming took 2 bases from V and 10 from J, leaving 15 bases between them. This CDR3 reads CASSYDARATSPLHF. The CDR3 coding sequence is TGTGCCAGCAGTTACGACGCCAGGGCGACATCACCCCTCCACTTT.

CDR3 in amino acids: CASNPWEGRNTIYF. CDR3 sequence (DNA): TGTGCCAGCAACCCCTGGGAGGGCAGGAACACCATATATTTT. The chain carries TRBV6-1 and TRBJ1-3, with unresolved D. CDR1 MNHNS and CDR2 SASEGT come from the germline V gene. The CDR3 runs 14 residues. Trimming pared 7 bases from V and 7 bases from J, leaving 17 bases between.

The CDR3 loop reads CSASGTDNYGYTF. Here the CDR3 DNA reads TGCAGCGCCTCCGGGACAGATAACTATGGCTACACCTTC. The chain links TRBV29-1 to TRBJ1-2, with 7 bases fitting TRBD1. V dropped 7 bases and J dropped 1; count of bases not matched to a gene: 6. The CDR3 is 13 residues long. Germline CDR1 is SQVTM and CDR2 is ANQGSEA.